The present entry profiles one TCR beta chain with its context. Produced via immunoSEQ multiplex PCR; TCRdb's table is partial and in-frame only. This sample carries about 75,000 clones, 90% to 95% of them seen once, and the ten largest clones take about 0.42%. The data derive from a study of T cell changes during pregnancy in multiple sclerosis. With 0 bases clipped from V and 1 base from J, the junction kept 4 bases outside the gene matches. Germline V gene data show CDR1 as SGHKS and CDR2 as YYEKEE (reference sequence). The CDR3 totals 17 residues. This sequence originates from a female donor with multiple sclerosis, enrolled in a pregnancy study. The chain uses TRBV5-5 and TRBJ2-1; 10 bases are a match to TRBD1. This specimen consisted of CD4+ T cells from peripheral blood mononuclear cells, obtained before pregnancy. As DNA, the CDR3 is TGTGCCAGCAGCTTGGCCCGGACAGGGGGGTCCTACAATGAGCAGTTCTTC. As protein: CASSLARTGGSYNEQFF.